This T cell receptor (beta chain) comes out of a study of blood T cell repertoires in COVID-19. The overall study: COVID-19 samples from acute and convalescent phases originated in the United States, Italy and Spain. Sample material is recorded as cDNA or gDNA derived from T cells, B-cell-depleted T cells, or PBMCs.

In the original processing: By means of reference gene primer amplification, nucleated cell counts were estimated. The repertoire was sequenced with immunoSEQ multiplex PCR; TCRdb's copy has only in-frame clones and lacks some. Clone size and the V and J calls come from that table; the DNA yielded D and trimming. The sample carries nearly 90,000 clones, roughly 70% recorded once. The V segment lost 9 bases and the J segment 7 bases; nucleotides outside the gene matches: 22. CDR1 is LNHDA, CDR2 SQIVND, per germline (reference sequence). This CDR3 has 19 residues. The sequence derives from an elderly woman with acute or convalescent COVID-19. The sample consisted of peripheral blood. The chain couples TRBV19 to TRBJ2-1; 12 positions agree with TRBD2. DNA for the CDR3: TGTGCCAGCAGAGCCCGGGGGCGGCTAGCGGGGGGGCCTAAAAATGAGCAGTTCTTC. Translating it yields CASRARGRLAGGPKNEQFF.